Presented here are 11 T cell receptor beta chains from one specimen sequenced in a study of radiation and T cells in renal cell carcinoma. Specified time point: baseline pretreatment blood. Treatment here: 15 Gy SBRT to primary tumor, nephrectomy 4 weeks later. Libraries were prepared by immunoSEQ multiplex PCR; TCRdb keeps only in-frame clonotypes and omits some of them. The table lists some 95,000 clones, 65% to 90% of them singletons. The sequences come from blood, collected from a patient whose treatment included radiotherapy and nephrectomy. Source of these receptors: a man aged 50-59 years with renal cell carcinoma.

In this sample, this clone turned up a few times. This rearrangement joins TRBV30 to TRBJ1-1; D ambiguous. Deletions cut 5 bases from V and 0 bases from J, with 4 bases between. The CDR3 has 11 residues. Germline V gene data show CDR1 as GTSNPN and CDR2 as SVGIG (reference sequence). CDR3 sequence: CAWSLNTEAFF. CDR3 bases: TGTGCCTGGTCACTGAACACTGAAGCTTTCTTT.

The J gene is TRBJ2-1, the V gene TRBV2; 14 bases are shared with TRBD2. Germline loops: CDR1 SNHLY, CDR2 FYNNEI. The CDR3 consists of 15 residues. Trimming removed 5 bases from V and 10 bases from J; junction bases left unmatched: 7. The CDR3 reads CASSPGLAGVGEQFF. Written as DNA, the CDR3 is TGTGCCAGCAGTCCGGGACTAGCGGGGGTAGGAGAGCAGTTCTTC.

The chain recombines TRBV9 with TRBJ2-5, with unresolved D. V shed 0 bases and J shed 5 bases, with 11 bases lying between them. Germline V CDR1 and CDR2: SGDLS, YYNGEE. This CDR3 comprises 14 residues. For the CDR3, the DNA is TGTGCCAGCAGCGTAGCTGCGCCCTCGGAGACCCAGTACTTC. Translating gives CASSVAAPSETQYF.

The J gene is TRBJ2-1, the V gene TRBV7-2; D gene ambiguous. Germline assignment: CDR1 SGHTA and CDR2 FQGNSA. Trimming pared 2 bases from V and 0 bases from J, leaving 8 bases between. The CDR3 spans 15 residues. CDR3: CASSLNPGSYNEQFF. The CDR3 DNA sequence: TGTGCCAGCAGCTTAAACCCAGGCTCCTACAATGAGCAGTTCTTC.

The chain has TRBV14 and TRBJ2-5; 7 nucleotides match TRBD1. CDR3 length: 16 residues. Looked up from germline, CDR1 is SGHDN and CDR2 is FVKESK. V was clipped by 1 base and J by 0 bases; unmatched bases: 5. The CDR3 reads CASSQVTGTYQETQYF. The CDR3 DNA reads TGTGCCAGCAGCCAAGTGACAGGGACGTACCAAGAGACCCAGTACTTC.

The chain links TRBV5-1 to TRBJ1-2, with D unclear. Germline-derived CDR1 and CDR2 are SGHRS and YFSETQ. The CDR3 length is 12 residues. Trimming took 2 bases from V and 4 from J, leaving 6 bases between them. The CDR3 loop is CASSFGFYGYTF. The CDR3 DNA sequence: TGCGCCAGCAGCTTCGGGTTCTATGGCTACACCTTC.

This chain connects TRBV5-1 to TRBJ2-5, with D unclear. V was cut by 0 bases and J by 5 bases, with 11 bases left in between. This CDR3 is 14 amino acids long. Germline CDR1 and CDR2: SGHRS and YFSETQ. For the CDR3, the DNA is TGCGCCAGCAGCTTGGCCGCCCGGGTTGAGACCCAGTACTTC. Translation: CASSLAARVETQYF.

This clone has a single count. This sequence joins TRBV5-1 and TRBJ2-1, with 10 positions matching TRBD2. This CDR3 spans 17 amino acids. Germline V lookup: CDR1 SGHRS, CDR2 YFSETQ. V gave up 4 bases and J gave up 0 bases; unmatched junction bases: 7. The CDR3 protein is CASSEVAGGSSYNEQFF. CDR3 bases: TGCGCCAGCAGCGAAGTAGCGGGGGGATCCTCCTACAATGAGCAGTTCTTC.

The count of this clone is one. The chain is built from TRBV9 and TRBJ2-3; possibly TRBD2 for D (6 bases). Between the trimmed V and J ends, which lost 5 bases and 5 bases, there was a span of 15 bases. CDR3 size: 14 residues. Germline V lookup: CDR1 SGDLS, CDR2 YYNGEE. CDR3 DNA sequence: TGTGCCAGCAGTGACCTGCGGGGCGGAGATACGCAGTATTTT. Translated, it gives CASSDLRGGDTQYF.

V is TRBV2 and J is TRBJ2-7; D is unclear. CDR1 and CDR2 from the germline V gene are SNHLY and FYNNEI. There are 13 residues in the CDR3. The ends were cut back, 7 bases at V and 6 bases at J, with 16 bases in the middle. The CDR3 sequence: CASKPTPGSEQYF. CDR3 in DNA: TGTGCCAGCAAGCCGACCCCGGGTTCCGAGCAGTACTTC.

The CDR3 DNA follows: TGCGCCAGCAGCCAAGATAGCGGGGGGGCCTACGAGCAGTACTTC. Translated: CASSQDSGGAYEQYF. This chain joins TRBV4-3 and TRBJ2-7, with 11 bases lining up with TRBD2. Per the germline V gene, CDR1 is LGHNA and CDR2 is YSLEER. The V gene end was trimmed by 0 bases and the J gene end by 2 bases; junction bases not matched to a gene: 0. The CDR3 is 15 residues long.